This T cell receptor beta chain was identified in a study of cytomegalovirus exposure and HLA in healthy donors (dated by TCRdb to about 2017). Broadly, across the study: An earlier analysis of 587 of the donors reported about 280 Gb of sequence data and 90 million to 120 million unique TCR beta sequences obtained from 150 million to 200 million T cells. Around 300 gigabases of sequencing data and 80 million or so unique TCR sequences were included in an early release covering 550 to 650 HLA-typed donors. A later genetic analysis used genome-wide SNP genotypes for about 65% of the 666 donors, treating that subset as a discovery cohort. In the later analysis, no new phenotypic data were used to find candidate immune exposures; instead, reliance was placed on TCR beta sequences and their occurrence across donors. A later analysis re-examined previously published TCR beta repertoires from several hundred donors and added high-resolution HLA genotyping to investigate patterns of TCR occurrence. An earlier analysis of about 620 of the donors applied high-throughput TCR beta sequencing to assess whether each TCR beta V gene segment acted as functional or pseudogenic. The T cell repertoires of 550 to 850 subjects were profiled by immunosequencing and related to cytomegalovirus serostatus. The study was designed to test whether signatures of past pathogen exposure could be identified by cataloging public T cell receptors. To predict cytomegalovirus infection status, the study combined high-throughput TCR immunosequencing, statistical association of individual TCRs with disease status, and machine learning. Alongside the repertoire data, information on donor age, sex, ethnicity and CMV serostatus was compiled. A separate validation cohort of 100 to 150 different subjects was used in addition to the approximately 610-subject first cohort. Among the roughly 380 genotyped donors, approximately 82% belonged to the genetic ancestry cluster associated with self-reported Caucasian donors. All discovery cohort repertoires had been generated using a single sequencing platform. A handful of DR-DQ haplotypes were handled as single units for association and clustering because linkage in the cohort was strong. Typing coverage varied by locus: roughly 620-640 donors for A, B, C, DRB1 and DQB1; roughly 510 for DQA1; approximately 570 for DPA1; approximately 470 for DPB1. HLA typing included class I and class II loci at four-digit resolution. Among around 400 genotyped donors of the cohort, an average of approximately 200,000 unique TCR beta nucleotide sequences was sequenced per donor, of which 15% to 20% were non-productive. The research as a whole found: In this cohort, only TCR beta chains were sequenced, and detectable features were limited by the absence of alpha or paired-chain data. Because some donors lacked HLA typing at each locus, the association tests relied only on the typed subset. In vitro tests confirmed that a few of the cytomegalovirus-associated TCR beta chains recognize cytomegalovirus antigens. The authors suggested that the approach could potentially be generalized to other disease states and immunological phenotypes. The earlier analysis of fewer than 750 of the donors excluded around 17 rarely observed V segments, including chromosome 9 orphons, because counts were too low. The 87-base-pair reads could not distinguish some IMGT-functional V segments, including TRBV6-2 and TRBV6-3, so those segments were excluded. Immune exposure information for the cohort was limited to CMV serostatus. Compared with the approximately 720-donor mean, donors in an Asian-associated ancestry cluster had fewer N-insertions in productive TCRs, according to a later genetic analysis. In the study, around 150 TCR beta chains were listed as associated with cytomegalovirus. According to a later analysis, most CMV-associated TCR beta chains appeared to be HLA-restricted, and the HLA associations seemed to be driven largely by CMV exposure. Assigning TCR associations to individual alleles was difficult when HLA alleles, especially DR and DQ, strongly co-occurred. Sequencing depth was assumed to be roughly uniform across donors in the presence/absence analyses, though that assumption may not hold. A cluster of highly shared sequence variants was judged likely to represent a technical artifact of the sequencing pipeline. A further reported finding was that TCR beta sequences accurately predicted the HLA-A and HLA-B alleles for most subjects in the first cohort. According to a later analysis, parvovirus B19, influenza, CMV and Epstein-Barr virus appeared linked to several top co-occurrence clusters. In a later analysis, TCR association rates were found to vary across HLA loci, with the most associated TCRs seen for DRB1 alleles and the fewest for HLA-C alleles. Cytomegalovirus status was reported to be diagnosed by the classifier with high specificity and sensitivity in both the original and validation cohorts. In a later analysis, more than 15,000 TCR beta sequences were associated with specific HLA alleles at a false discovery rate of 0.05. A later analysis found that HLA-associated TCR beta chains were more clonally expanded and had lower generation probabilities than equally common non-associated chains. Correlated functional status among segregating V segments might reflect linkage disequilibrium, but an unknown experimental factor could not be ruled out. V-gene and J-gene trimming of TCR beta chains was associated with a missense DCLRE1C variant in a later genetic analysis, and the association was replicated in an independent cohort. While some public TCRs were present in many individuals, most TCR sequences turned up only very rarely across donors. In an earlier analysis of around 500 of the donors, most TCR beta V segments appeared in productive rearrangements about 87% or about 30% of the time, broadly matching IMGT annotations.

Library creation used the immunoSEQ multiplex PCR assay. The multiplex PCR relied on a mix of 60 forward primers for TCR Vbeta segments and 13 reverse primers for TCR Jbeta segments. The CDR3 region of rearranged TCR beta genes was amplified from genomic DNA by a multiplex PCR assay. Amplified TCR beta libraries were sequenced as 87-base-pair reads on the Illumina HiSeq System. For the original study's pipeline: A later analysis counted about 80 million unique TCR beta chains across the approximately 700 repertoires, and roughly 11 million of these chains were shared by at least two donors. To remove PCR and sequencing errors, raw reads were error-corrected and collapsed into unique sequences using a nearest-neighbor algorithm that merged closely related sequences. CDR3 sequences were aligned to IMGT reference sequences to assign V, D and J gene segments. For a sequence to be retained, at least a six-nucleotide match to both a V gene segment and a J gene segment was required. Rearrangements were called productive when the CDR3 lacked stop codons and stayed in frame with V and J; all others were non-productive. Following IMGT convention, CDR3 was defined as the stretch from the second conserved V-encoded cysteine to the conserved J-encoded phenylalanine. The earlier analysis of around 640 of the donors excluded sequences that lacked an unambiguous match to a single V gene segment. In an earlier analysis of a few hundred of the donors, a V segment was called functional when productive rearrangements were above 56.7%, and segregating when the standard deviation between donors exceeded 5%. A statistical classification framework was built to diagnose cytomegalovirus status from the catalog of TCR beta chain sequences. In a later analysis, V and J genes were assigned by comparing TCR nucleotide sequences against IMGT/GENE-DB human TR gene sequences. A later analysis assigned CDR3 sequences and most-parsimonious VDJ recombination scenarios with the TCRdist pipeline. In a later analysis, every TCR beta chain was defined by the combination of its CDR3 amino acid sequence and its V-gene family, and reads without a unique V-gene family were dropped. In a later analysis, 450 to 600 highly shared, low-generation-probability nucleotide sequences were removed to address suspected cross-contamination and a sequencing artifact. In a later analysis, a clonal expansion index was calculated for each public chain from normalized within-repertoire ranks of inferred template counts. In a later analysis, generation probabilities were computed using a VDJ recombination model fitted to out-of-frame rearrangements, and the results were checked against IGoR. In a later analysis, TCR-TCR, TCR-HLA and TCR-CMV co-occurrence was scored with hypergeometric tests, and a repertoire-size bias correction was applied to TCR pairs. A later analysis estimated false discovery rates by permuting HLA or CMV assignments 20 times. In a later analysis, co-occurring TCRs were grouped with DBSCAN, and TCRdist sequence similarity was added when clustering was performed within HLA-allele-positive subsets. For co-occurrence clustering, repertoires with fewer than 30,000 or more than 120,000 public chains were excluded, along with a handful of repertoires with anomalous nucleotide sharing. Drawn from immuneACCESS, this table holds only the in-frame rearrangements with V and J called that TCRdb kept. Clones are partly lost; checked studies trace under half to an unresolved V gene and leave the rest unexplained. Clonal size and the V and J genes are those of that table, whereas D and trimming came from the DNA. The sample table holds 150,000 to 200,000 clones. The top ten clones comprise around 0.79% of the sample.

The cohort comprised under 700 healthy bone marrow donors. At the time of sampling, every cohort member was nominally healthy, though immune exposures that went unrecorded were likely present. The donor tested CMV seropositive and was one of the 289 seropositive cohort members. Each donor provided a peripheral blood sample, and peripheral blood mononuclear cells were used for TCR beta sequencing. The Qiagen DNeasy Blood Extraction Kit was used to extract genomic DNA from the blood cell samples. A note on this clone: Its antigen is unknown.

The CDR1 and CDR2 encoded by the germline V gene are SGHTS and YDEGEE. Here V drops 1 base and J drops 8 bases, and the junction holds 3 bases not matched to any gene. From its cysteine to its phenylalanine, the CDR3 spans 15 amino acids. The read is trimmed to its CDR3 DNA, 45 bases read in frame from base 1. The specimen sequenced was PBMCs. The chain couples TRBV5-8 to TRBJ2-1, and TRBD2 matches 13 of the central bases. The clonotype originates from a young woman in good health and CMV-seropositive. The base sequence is TGTGCCAGCAGCTTGTTACTAGCGGGAGGGCATGAGCAGTTCTTC. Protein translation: CASSLLLAGGHEQFF. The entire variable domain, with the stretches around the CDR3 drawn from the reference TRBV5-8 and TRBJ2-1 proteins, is EAGVTQSPTHLIKTRGQQATLRCSPISGHTSVYWYQQALGLGLQFLLWYDEGEERNRGNFPPRFSGRQFPNYSSELNVNALELEDSALYLCASSLLLAGGHEQFFGPGTRLTVL.